A selection of T cell receptor beta chains follows, all from one sample in a study of cytomegalovirus exposure and HLA in healthy donors. Assay: immunoSEQ multiplex PCR; the TCRdb copy retains only in-frame clones and omits some. The sample records about 160,000 clones, 60% to 80% being singletons. The sample consisted of PBMCs. These receptors all come from a man aged 18 to 29 in good health and CMV-seropositive. Both conserved end residues are part of each CDR3. A D gene is named only where the DNA matches it firmly. Not all rows give a size; the values are once, few, many and, for expanded clones, a class.

D gene | J gene | clone size | V gene | CDR3 DNA | CDR3 protein
TRBD1 | TRBJ2-7 | - | TRBV7-2 | TGTGCCAGCAGCTTAAGCGCAGGGGGCCCCTACGAGCAGTACTTC | CASSLSAGGPYEQYF
- | TRBJ2-7 | - | TRBV15 | TGTGCCACCAGCAGAGATTATGTCGTAGCCTACGAGCAGTACTTC | CATSRDYVVAYEQYF
TRBD1 | TRBJ1-6 | - | TRBV5-6 | TGTGCCAGCAGCCGCAGGGGGCGGTTTCTTTCACCCCTCCACTTT | CASSRRGRFLSPLHF
- | TRBJ2-1 | once | TRBV5-1 | TGCGCCAGCAGCTCGGGACAAGCCGGCAATGAGCAGTTCTTC | CASSSGQAGNEQFF
TRBD1 | TRBJ2-3 | - | TRBV10-3 | TGTGCCATCGGTGACGGCCAGGGGGCAGATACGCAGTATTTT | CAIGDGQGADTQYF
- | TRBJ1-5 | - | TRBV2 | TGTGCCAGCAGGGCGGGACTCTTAGGCCAGCCCCAGCATTTT | CASRAGLLGQPQHF
- | TRBJ2-1 | - | TRBV5-4 | TGTGCCAGCAGCTTACCTAGCGTCAATGAGCAGTTCTTC | CASSLPSVNEQFF
TRBD1 | TRBJ1-6 | - | TRBV2 | TGTGCCAGCAGCCTCCTGGGACAGGGGGCGGCTACGGGGTCCAATTCACCCCTCCACTTT | CASSLLGQGAATGSNSPLHF
- | TRBJ2-2 | - | TRBV2 | TGTGCCAGCAGGACCCTCGGGGACACCGGGGAGCTGTTTTTT | CASRTLGDTGELFF
- | TRBJ2-7 | - | TRBV4-1 | TGCGCCAGCAGCCAAGAACCGCCGTCGGGACTCACTCTAGAGCAGTACTTC | CASSQEPPSGLTLEQYF
TRBD1 | TRBJ1-2 | - | TRBV29-1 | TGCAGCGTTGGGAAGGGGGACAGGGAGACTGGCTACACCTTC | CSVGKGDRETGYTF
- | TRBJ1-4 | - | TRBV4-1 | TGCGCCAGCAGCCAGGACACTCAACCCCTTAATGAAAAACTGTTTTTT | CASSQDTQPLNEKLFF
- | TRBJ1-1 | - | TRBV7-2 | TGTGCCAGCAGCCTCCTTGAGGCGGGCACTGAAGCTTTCTTT | CASSLLEAGTEAFF
- | TRBJ2-7 | - | TRBV13 | TGTGCCAGCAGGGGAGCGGCAACCTACGAGCAGTACTTC | CASRGAATYEQYF
- | TRBJ2-1 | - | TRBV27 | TGTGCCAGCAGTTTACCTAGCGCGTACAATGAGCAGTTCTTC | CASSLPSAYNEQFF
TRBD1 | TRBJ2-5 | once | TRBV5-6 | TGTGCCAGCAGCGCGGCCGGGACAGGGGACGAGACCCAGTACTTC | CASSAAGTGDETQYF
TRBD2 | TRBJ2-1 | - | TRBV7-9 | TGTGCCAGCAGCCCACCGGGACTAGCGGTGTTCAATGAGCAGTTCTTC | CASSPPGLAVFNEQFF
TRBD1 | TRBJ2-2 | - | TRBV13 | TGTGCCAGCAGCCCTGGGACAGGCTTCACCGGGGAGCTGTTTTTT | CASSPGTGFTGELFF
- | TRBJ2-5 | once | TRBV5-1 | TGCGCCAGCAGCCCGTACAGGAGTCGAAGGCCAGAGACCCAGTACTTC | CASSPYRSRRPETQYF
- | TRBJ1-1 | - | TRBV7-2 | TGTGCCAGCAGCACCTCCAGGACAGCCGTGAACACTGAAGCTTTCTTT | CASSTSRTAVNTEAFF
TRBD2 | TRBJ2-7 | few | TRBV11-2 | TGTGCCAGCAGCTTAGCGGGAGGACCCGGGGAGGAGCAGTACTTC | CASSLAGGPGEEQYF
- | TRBJ1-3 | - | TRBV6-5 | TGTGCCAGCAGAACCCGGGTTGACTCTGGAAACACCATATATTTT | CASRTRVDSGNTIYF
- | TRBJ1-3 | - | TRBV7-2 | TGTGCCAGCAGCTCCTTGCAGGGTTATACACCCATATATTTT | CASSSLQGYTPIYF
- | TRBJ1-2 | - | TRBV27 | TGTGCCAGCAGTCTAAGGTGGGGGGGGTTCAACTATGGCTACACCTTC | CASSLRWGGFNYGYTF
TRBD2 | TRBJ2-2 | - | TRBV5-1 | TGCGCCAGCAGCCTCATCCCGGGCGGGGGGCTCAACACCGGGGAGCTGTTTTTT | CASSLIPGGGLNTGELFF
TRBD1 | TRBJ1-5 | - | TRBV19 | TGTGCCAGTAGTATTCAATGGATCCAGACAGGGGGGCTACCGAATCAGCCCCAGCATTTT | CASSIQWIQTGGLPNQPQHF
- | TRBJ2-5 | - | TRBV9 | TGTGCCAGCAGCGTCTCCGGGACTCTAGAGACCCAGTACTTC | CASSVSGTLETQYF
- | TRBJ2-7 | few | TRBV5-6 | TGTGCCAGCAGCTTGGGGGCGAGGCAGGGTCACTACGAGCAGTACTTC | CASSLGARQGHYEQYF
TRBD1 | TRBJ2-7 | once | TRBV9 | TGTGCCAGCAGCCCGGGACAGGGGACCGACTACGAGCAGTACTTC | CASSPGQGTDYEQYF
- | TRBJ2-1 | - | TRBV11-2 | TGTGCCAGCAGCTTAGTTCCGGGAGCCTACAATGAGCAGTTCTTC | CASSLVPGAYNEQFF
TRBD1 | TRBJ2-1 | - | TRBV10-3 | TGTGCCATCCTATCGGGGGACAGGGGTTACAATGAGCAGTTCTTC | CAILSGDRGYNEQFF
TRBD1 | TRBJ1-2 | - | TRBV25-1 | TGTGCCAGCAGTTCCACAGGGGTTAACTATGGCTACACCTTC | CASSSTGVNYGYTF
- | TRBJ1-5 | - | TRBV30 | TGTGCCTGGAGTTCCCCCCGCCGGGTCAATCAGCCCCAGCATTTT | CAWSSPRRVNQPQHF
- | TRBJ2-1 | - | TRBV11-2 | TGTGCCAGCAGCTTAGCGCGCCTTTCCGATTACTACAATGAGCAGTTCTTC | CASSLARLSDYYNEQFF
- | TRBJ1-4 | - | TRBV19 | TGTGCCAGTAGTATAACACACAGGGTGGATGAAAAACTGTTTTTT | CASSITHRVDEKLFF
- | TRBJ2-3 | - | TRBV9 | TGTGCCAGCAGCGTTACTAGCACAGATACGCAGTATTTT | CASSVTSTDTQYF
- | TRBJ2-1 | - | TRBV21-1 | TGTGCCAGCAGCAACGCGGGGAGTCCCTACAATGAGCAGTTCTTC | CASSNAGSPYNEQFF
- | TRBJ1-3 | few | TRBV7-9 | TGTGCCAGCAGCTTAGAAGTGTATCGGGGTGGAAACACCATATATTTT | CASSLEVYRGGNTIYF
- | TRBJ2-1 | - | TRBV6-1 | TGTGCCAGCAGCCGTAAGAGCTCCTACAATGAGCAGTTCTTC | CASSRKSSYNEQFF
TRBD2 | TRBJ2-2 | - | TRBV5-3 | TGTGCCAGAAGCAGTAGCGGGAAGAACACCGGGGAGCTGTTTTTT | CARSSSGKNTGELFF
TRBD2 | TRBJ2-2 | - | TRBV15 | TGTGCCACATCCACTAGCGGGGTCCGGAGGGAGCTGTTTTTT | CATSTSGVRRELFF
- | TRBJ1-5 | - | TRBV28 | TGTGCCAGCAGTTTCGGGGTTGGGCAGCCCCAGCATTTT | CASSFGVGQPQHF
- | TRBJ2-7 | - | TRBV10-1 | TGCGCCAGCAGTGATTCAGGGGCCCTCTTCTACGAGCAGTACTTC | CASSDSGALFYEQYF
TRBD1 | TRBJ1-2 | - | TRBV27 | TGTGCCAGCAGGTTCCCCCCTCCCCCGTCACAGGGGGGCTATGGCTACACCTTC | CASRFPPPPSQGGYGYTF
- | TRBJ2-3 | - | TRBV6-4 | TGTGCCAGCAGCCCCTCCCAGGGAGATACGCAGTATTTT | CASSPSQGDTQYF